The rows below give T cell receptor beta chains drawn from one sample of a study of beta chain features in type 1 diabetes. Here immunoSEQ multiplex PCR was the method, and the copy in TCRdb shows in-frame clones only, minus some. The sample has roughly 300,000 clones, 13% to 15% seen once. The sample taken for sequencing was central memory CD4+ T cells from blood. The receptors here all came from a man between 25 and 39 years old in good health. CDR3s leave out the opening cysteine and the closing phenylalanine or tryptophan. D genes are given only for firm matches. Size is omitted from some rows. Given values are once, few, many or a class for expanded clones.

v_call: TRBV6-1
j_call: TRBJ2-5
d_call: -
clone_size: few
cdr3_aa: ASSLVGVQETQY

v_call: TRBV19
j_call: TRBJ1-1
d_call: TRBD1
clone_size: many
cdr3_aa: ASSKSGQTNTEAF

v_call: TRBV7-9
j_call: TRBJ2-3
d_call: TRBD1
clone_size: -
cdr3_aa: ASSLGTGSTDTQY

v_call: TRBV9
j_call: TRBJ2-1
d_call: TRBD1
clone_size: few
cdr3_aa: ASSPRGDRGYNEQF

v_call: TRBV18
j_call: TRBJ1-5
d_call: -
clone_size: few
cdr3_aa: ASSRERTGNQPQH

v_call: TRBV18
j_call: TRBJ1-5
d_call: TRBD1
clone_size: -
cdr3_aa: ASSRTGQPNQPQH

v_call: TRBV28
j_call: TRBJ2-7
d_call: -
clone_size: many
cdr3_aa: ASNRLGVSYEQY

v_call: TRBV11-2
j_call: TRBJ2-1
d_call: -
clone_size: -
cdr3_aa: ASSPVGATTYNEQF

v_call: TRBV5-6
j_call: TRBJ2-1
d_call: -
clone_size: few
cdr3_aa: ASSLSSGEKF

v_call: TRBV7-9
j_call: TRBJ1-2
d_call: -
clone_size: few
cdr3_aa: ASSLGAGERKGYT

v_call: TRBV9
j_call: TRBJ2-5
d_call: -
clone_size: -
cdr3_aa: ASSLEGTQY

v_call: TRBV18
j_call: TRBJ2-7
d_call: -
clone_size: few
cdr3_aa: ASSSQGGGSYEQY

v_call: TRBV2
j_call: TRBJ1-2
d_call: -
clone_size: few
cdr3_aa: ASSGSGENLHGYT

v_call: TRBV6-1
j_call: TRBJ2-1
d_call: TRBD1
clone_size: few
cdr3_aa: ATSDYRGQF

v_call: TRBV5-4
j_call: TRBJ2-7
d_call: -
clone_size: -
cdr3_aa: ASSLARGGAFYEQY

v_call: TRBV27
j_call: TRBJ1-1
d_call: -
clone_size: -
cdr3_aa: ASNSWSGANTEAF

v_call: TRBV19
j_call: TRBJ1-4
d_call: -
clone_size: -
cdr3_aa: ASRRGTANEKLF

v_call: TRBV5-4
j_call: TRBJ1-2
d_call: -
clone_size: few
cdr3_aa: ASSLDRDNYGYT

v_call: TRBV18
j_call: TRBJ1-5
d_call: TRBD1
clone_size: few
cdr3_aa: ASSPTGGRNQPQH

v_call: TRBV9
j_call: TRBJ2-2
d_call: TRBD2
clone_size: few
cdr3_aa: ASSALAGDATGELF

v_call: TRBV6-5
j_call: TRBJ2-1
d_call: TRBD1
clone_size: -
cdr3_aa: ASSLAGGNEQF

v_call: TRBV6-6
j_call: TRBJ1-4
d_call: -
clone_size: -
cdr3_aa: ASRAVEKLF

v_call: TRBV4-2
j_call: TRBJ2-7
d_call: -
clone_size: -
cdr3_aa: ASSQGTEGYEQY

v_call: TRBV9
j_call: TRBJ2-3
d_call: -
clone_size: -
cdr3_aa: ASSEPRVTQY

v_call: TRBV7-7
j_call: TRBJ2-5
d_call: -
clone_size: many
cdr3_aa: ASSPGGPQETQY

v_call: TRBV7-2
j_call: TRBJ2-1
d_call: -
clone_size: few
cdr3_aa: ASSLEGFSYNEQF

v_call: TRBV4-3
j_call: TRBJ2-7
d_call: TRBD1
clone_size: -
cdr3_aa: ASSQVWDSDSYEQY

v_call: TRBV4-3
j_call: TRBJ2-7
d_call: -
clone_size: -
cdr3_aa: ASSQEASYEQY

v_call: TRBV28
j_call: TRBJ1-1
d_call: TRBD1
clone_size: -
cdr3_aa: ASSFRDRGVNTEAF

v_call: TRBV19
j_call: TRBJ1-2
d_call: -
clone_size: many
cdr3_aa: ASHDRANYGYT

v_call: TRBV10-3
j_call: TRBJ1-2
d_call: -
clone_size: -
cdr3_aa: AISESLGYGYT

v_call: TRBV27
j_call: TRBJ1-1
d_call: -
clone_size: -
cdr3_aa: ASSFFRASAEAF

v_call: TRBV27
j_call: TRBJ2-1
d_call: TRBD2
clone_size: -
cdr3_aa: ASSPRLAGGLNEQF

v_call: TRBV25-1
j_call: TRBJ1-1
d_call: -
clone_size: few
cdr3_aa: ASSPQNIPVRRRAF

v_call: TRBV27
j_call: TRBJ1-3
d_call: -
clone_size: many
cdr3_aa: ASSLTFSSGNTIY

v_call: TRBV5-1
j_call: TRBJ1-2
d_call: -
clone_size: -
cdr3_aa: ASSGTYGGYT

v_call: TRBV9
j_call: TRBJ1-1
d_call: -
clone_size: -
cdr3_aa: ASSVGPMNTEAF

v_call: TRBV2
j_call: TRBJ1-5
d_call: -
clone_size: -
cdr3_aa: ASRAELNQPQH

v_call: TRBV23-1
j_call: TRBJ2-5
d_call: -
clone_size: -
cdr3_aa: ASSQLRGDQETQY

v_call: TRBV5-6
j_call: TRBJ1-1
d_call: -
clone_size: few
cdr3_aa: ASSLVGPAEAF

v_call: TRBV4-3
j_call: TRBJ2-3
d_call: -
clone_size: -
cdr3_aa: ASSSSRVPTDTQY

v_call: TRBV18
j_call: TRBJ1-4
d_call: -
clone_size: few
cdr3_aa: ASSLSLSNEKLF

v_call: TRBV27
j_call: TRBJ2-1
d_call: TRBD2
clone_size: few
cdr3_aa: ASSLSGTSGNEQF